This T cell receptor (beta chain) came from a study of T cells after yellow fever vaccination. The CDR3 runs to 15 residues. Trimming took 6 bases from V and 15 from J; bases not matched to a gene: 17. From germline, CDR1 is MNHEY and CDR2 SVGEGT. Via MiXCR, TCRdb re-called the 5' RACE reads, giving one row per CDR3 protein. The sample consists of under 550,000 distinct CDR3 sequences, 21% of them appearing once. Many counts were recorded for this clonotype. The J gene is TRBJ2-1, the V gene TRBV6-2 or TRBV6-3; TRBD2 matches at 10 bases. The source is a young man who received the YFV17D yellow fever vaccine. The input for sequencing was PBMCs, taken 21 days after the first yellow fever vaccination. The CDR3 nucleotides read TGTGCCAGCAGCAGCAGCGGGGGGGCACCGGTCGTAGGGTTCTTC. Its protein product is CASSSSGGAPVVGFF.